What follows is one TCR beta chain and its context. Authors' data handling: The authors estimated nucleated cell counts from reference gene primer amplification. Profiled with immunoSEQ multiplex PCR; TCRdb holds only in-frame clones, not every one. That table furnishes V, J and clone size, whereas the DNA furnished D and trimming. The sample lists about 200,000 clones, 80% to 90% occurring once. V was shortened by 4 bases and J by 0 bases, with 13 bases between the two germline ends. Germline V CDR1 and CDR2: SGDLS, YYNGEE. CDR3 size: 15 residues. This sample was taken from a study of blood T cell repertoires in COVID-19. Study context: Spain, Italy and the United States supplied samples that represented acute and convalescent COVID-19. From T cells, B-cell-depleted T cells, or PBMCs came the material, which was cDNA or gDNA.

This clonotype was sampled from a man at least 80 years old with acute or convalescent COVID-19. Sequencing input: peripheral blood. This chain joins TRBV9 and TRBJ1-2; D is ambiguous. The CDR3 reads CASSPRDLANYGYTF. The CDR3 DNA sequence: TGTGCCAGCAGCCCCCGGGATCTAGCTAACTATGGCTACACCTTC.